The rows below give T cell receptor beta chains drawn from one sample of a study of cytomegalovirus exposure and HLA in healthy donors. TCRdb's copy holds only in-frame clones and misses some; the assay was immunoSEQ multiplex PCR. The repertoire has under 95,000 clones, roughly 88% of them found once; the top ten carry about 2.2%. Sequencing was performed on PBMCs. These TCRs come from a man aged 25-45 years in good health and CMV-seronegative. The CDR3 runs from the conserved cysteine through the conserved F or W. A D gene is named only where the DNA matches it firmly. Clone size is not always given. Where it is, it says once, few, many or a class for expanded clones.

>TRBV18|TRBD1|TRBJ1-1|NA
TGTGCCAGCTCACCACAGGGGGCGCGGAACACTGAAGCTTTCTTT
CASSPQGARNTEAFF
>TRBV10-1|NA|TRBJ1-4|once
TGCGCCAGCAGCCGGGGGGGAGCTAATGAAAAACTGTTTTTT
CASSRGGANEKLFF
>TRBV6-5|NA|TRBJ2-1|NA
TGTGCCAGCAGTCAGGGCTATGAGCAGTTCTTC
CASSQGYEQFF
>TRBV18|NA|TRBJ1-6|few
TGTGCCAGCTCACTTGGTAACCGACTTAATTCACCCCTCCACTTT
CASSLGNRLNSPLHF
>TRBV7-2|NA|TRBJ2-7|NA
TGTGCCAGCAGCTTATTCGGGGACTCAACCTACGAGCAGTACTTC
CASSLFGDSTYEQYF
>TRBV28|TRBD1|TRBJ2-7|NA
TGTGCCAGTACCGCACCGGGACAGATGGCGGTCGAGCAGTACTTC
CASTAPGQMAVEQYF
>TRBV6-1|NA|TRBJ1-4|NA
TGTGCCAGCAGAGAGTCCGGGATTGAAAAACTGTTTTTT
CASRESGIEKLFF
>TRBV9|NA|TRBJ2-3|NA
TGTGCCAGCAGCGCTTACCTATCACATACGCAGTATTTT
CASSAYLSHTQYF
>TRBV15|NA|TRBJ1-1|NA
TGTGCCACCTCGTCGGGGAGTAGCGCGGAAGCTTTCTTT
CATSSGSSAEAFF
>TRBV5-1|TRBD1|TRBJ2-7|NA
TGCGCCAGCAGCATGACAGGGGCCGAGCAGTACTTC
CASSMTGAEQYF
>TRBV2|TRBD2|TRBJ2-5|NA
TGTGCCAGCAGTGAAGCGAACGGACTAGCGGGGATCTCGGGGGAGACCCAGTACTTC
CASSEANGLAGISGETQYF
>TRBV28|NA|TRBJ2-7|once
TGTGCCAGCAGTTTAAGGACAGACACCTACGAGCAGTACTTC
CASSLRTDTYEQYF
>TRBV2|NA|TRBJ1-1|once
TGTGCCAGCAGTGAATCGCCCGGGGGCGGGGGGAACACTGAAGCTTTCTTT
CASSESPGGGGNTEAFF
>TRBV29-1|TRBD1|TRBJ2-2|NA
TGCAGCGTTGAAGAAGGGACAGGAAGCGGGGAGCTGTTTTTT
CSVEEGTGSGELFF
>TRBV11-3|TRBD1|TRBJ2-1|once
TGTGCCAGCAGCACGCACCGGGACAGGCCCTACAATGAGCAGTTCTTC
CASSTHRDRPYNEQFF
>TRBV6-6|NA|TRBJ1-1|NA
TGTGCCAGCAGTTACTTAGCCGACACTGAAGCTTTCTTT
CASSYLADTEAFF
>TRBV9|TRBD1|TRBJ1-4|NA
TGTGCCAGCAGCGTAGCGGGACAGCCAAATGAAAAACTGTTTTTT
CASSVAGQPNEKLFF
>TRBV27|TRBD1|TRBJ1-1|once
TGTGCCAGCAGTAGACAGGGTTATTTGGGATTTTTCTTT
CASSRQGYLGFFF
>TRBV19|NA|TRBJ2-4|NA
TGTGCCAGTAGTATAGGTACGAGAAGTGACATTCAGTACTTC
CASSIGTRSDIQYF
>TRBV6-5|NA|TRBJ1-1|NA
TGTGCCAGCAGTTATGGCCACATGAACACTGAAGCTTTCTTT
CASSYGHMNTEAFF
>TRBV27|NA|TRBJ1-2|NA
TGTGCCAGCAGTTTTTTGGCAACTAATAACTATGGCTACACCTTC
CASSFLATNNYGYTF
>TRBV25-1|NA|TRBJ1-1|NA
TGTGCCAGCAGTGATGCTCCCCGGGGACAAAACACTGAAGCTTTCTTT
CASSDAPRGQNTEAFF
>TRBV7-8|NA|TRBJ2-7|NA
TGTGCCAGCAGATTAGCAGTAAGGGCGGGCGAGCAGTACTTC
CASRLAVRAGEQYF
>TRBV27|TRBD1|TRBJ1-1|NA
TGTGCCAGCCATCGGGACAGATCTGAAGCTTTCTTT
CASHRDRSEAFF
>TRBV5-1|NA|TRBJ2-3|NA
TGCGCCAGCAGATCGAGGGATACGCAGTATTTT
CASRSRDTQYF
>TRBV28|TRBD2|TRBJ2-7|NA
TGTGCCAGCAGTTTTAACTTCCTAGCGGTACCCAGCTCCTACGAGCAGTACTTC
CASSFNFLAVPSSYEQYF
>TRBV29-1|NA|TRBJ1-1|NA
TGCAGCGTTGCCCCCCGACAGACGATGAACACTGAAGCTTTCTTT
CSVAPRQTMNTEAFF
>TRBV4-1|TRBD1|TRBJ2-1|NA
TGCGCCAGCAGCCAACGACTAACCGGGAACAGGGGGTTGGATGAGCAGTTCTTC
CASSQRLTGNRGLDEQFF
>TRBV6-6|NA|TRBJ2-1|NA
TGTGCCAGCAGTTACTCACCGGGAGCTCCCTACAATGAGCAGTTCTTC
CASSYSPGAPYNEQFF
>TRBV6-1|TRBD1|TRBJ1-2|NA
TGTGCCATTCGAGAGACAGGGCTTCCGGGCTACACCTTC
CAIRETGLPGYTF
>TRBV7-9|NA|TRBJ2-7|NA
TGTGCCAGCAGCTTAAGGACAGCCTACGAGCAGTACTTC
CASSLRTAYEQYF
>TRBV11-2|NA|TRBJ2-3|once
TGTGCCAGCAGCTTAGGGGCAGGCACAGATACGCAGTATTTT
CASSLGAGTDTQYF
>TRBV11-2|NA|TRBJ2-7|once
TGTGCCAGCAGCCCCCGGGACACAAATGTATACTACGAGCAGTACTTC
CASSPRDTNVYYEQYF
>TRBV4-2|NA|TRBJ1-1|NA
TGTGCCAGCAGCCAAGAAGAGGCTGTCGCTGAAGCTTTCTTT
CASSQEEAVAEAFF
>TRBV25-1|TRBD1|TRBJ2-6|NA
TGTGCCAGCAGTGTGACATGGGACAGCAACTCTGGGGCCAACGTCCTGACTTTC
CASSVTWDSNSGANVLTF
>TRBV28|NA|TRBJ1-1|NA
TGTGCCACCCGGGCGGGGAACACTGAAGCTTTCTTT
CATRAGNTEAFF
>TRBV5-1|TRBD2|TRBJ2-7|NA
TGCGCCAGCAGCTACCAATCCGGACTAGCTGGAGATTACGAGCAGTACTTC
CASSYQSGLAGDYEQYF
>TRBV15|TRBD2|TRBJ2-5|NA
TGTGCCACCAGCATTTGGACTAGCGGGGGGCGTGCTCAAGAGACCCAGTACTTC
CATSIWTSGGRAQETQYF
>TRBV15|NA|TRBJ2-2|NA
TGTGCCACCAGCAGAGATGACCGGGCAGGGCCTAACACCGGGGAGCTGTTTTTT
CATSRDDRAGPNTGELFF